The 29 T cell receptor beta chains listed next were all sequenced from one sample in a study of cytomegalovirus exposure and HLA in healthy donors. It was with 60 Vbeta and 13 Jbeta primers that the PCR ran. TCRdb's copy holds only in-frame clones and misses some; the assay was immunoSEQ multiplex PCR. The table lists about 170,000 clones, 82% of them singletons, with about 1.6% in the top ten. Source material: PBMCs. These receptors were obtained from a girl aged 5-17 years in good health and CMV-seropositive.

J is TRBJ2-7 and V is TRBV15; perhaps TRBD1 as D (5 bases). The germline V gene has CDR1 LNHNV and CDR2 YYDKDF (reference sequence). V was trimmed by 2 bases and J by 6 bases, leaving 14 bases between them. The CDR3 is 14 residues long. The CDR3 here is CATSRQGSSVEQYF. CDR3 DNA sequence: TGTGCCACCAGCAGACAGGGTTCTTCTGTCGAGCAGTACTTC.

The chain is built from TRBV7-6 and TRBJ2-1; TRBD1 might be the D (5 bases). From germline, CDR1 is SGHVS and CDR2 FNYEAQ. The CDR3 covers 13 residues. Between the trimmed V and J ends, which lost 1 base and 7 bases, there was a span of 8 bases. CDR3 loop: CASSLGGSNEQFF. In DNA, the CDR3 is TGTGCCAGCAGCTTAGGGGGCTCTAATGAGCAGTTCTTC.

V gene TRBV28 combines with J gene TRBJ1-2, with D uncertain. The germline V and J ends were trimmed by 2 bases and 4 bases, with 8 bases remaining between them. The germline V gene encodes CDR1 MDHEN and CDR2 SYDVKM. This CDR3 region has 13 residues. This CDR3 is CASSLGQFYGYTF. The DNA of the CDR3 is TGTGCCAGCAGTTTAGGGCAGTTCTATGGCTACACCTTC.

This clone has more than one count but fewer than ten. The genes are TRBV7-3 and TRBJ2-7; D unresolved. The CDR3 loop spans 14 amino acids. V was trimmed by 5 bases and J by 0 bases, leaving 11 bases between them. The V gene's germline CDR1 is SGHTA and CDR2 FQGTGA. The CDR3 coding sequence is TGTGCCAGCAGCCCCAGGTCAACCTCCTACGAGCAGTACTTC. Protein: CASSPRSTSYEQYF.

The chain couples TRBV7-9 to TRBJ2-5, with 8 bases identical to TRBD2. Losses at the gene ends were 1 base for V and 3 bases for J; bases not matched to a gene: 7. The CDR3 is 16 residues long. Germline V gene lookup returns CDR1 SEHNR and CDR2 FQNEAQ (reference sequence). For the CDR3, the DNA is TGTGCCAGCAGCTTAGGTAGCGGGGAACTAGAAGAGACCCAGTACTTC. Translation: CASSLGSGELEETQYF.

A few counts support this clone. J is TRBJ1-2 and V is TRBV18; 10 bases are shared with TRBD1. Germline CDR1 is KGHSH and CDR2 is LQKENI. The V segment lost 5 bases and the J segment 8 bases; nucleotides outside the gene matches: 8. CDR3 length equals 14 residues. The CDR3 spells CASSTNDRGRGYTF. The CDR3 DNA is TGTGCCAGCTCAACTAACGACAGGGGGCGCGGCTACACCTTC.

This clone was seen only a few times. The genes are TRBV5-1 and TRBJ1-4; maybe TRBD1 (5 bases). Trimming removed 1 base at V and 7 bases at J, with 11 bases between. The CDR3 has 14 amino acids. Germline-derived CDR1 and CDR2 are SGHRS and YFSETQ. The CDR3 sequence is CASSLRQGVEKLFF. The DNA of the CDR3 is TGCGCCAGCAGCTTGAGGCAGGGCGTTGAAAAACTGTTTTTT.

CDR3 region: CAWGGGYGYTF. The CDR3 DNA reads TGTGCCTGGGGCGGAGGCTATGGCTACACCTTC. This chain connects TRBV30 to TRBJ1-2; the D is unclear. Deletions cut 5 bases from V and 4 bases from J, with 8 bases between. Per germline, CDR1 GTSNPN and CDR2 SVGIG (reference sequence). The CDR3 runs to 11 residues.

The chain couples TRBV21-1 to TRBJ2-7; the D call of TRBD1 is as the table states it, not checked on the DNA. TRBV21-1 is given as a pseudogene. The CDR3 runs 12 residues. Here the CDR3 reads CASSETGGGQYF. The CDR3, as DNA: TGTGCCAGCAGCGAGACAGGGGGCGGGCAGTACTTC.

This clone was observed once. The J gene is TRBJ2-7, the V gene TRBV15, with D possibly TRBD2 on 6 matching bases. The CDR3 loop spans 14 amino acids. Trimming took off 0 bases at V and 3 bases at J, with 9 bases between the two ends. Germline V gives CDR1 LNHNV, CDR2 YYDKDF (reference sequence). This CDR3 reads CATSREAGRYEQYF. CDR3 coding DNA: TGTGCCACCAGCAGAGAGGCGGGGCGCTACGAGCAGTACTTC.

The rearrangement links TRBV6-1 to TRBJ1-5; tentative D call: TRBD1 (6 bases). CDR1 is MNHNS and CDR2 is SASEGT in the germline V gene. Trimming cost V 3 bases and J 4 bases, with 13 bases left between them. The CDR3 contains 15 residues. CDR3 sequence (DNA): TGTGCCAGCAGTGACTTCGGGACACCTAATCAGCCCCAGCATTTT. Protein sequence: CASSDFGTPNQPQHF.

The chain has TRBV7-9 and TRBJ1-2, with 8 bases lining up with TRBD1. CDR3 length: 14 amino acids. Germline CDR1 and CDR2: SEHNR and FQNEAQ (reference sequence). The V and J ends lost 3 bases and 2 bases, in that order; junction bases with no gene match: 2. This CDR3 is CASSFRQGNYGYTF. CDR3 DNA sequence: TGTGCCAGCAGCTTCCGACAGGGGAACTATGGCTACACCTTC.

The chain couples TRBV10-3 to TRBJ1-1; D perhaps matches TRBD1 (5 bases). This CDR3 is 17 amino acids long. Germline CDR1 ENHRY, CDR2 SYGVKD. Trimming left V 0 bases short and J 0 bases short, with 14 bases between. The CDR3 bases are TGTGCCATCAGTGAGTCGACTCTCTCGGGGGTGAACACTGAAGCTTTCTTT. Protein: CAISESTLSGVNTEAFF.

CDR3 protein: CASSPARFRGTDTQYF. In nucleotides, the CDR3 is TGTGCCAGCAGCCCCGCTCGATTTCGGGGCACAGATACGCAGTATTTT. V and J are TRBV2 and TRBJ2-3; D remains ambiguous. Germline V gene sequence: CDR1 SNHLY, CDR2 FYNNEI. V shed 6 bases and J shed 1 base, with 17 bases lying between them. This CDR3 region has 16 residues.

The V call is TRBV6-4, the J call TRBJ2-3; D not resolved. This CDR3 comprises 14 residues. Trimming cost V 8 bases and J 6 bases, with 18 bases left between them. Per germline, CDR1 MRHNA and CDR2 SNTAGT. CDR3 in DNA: TGTGCCAGCCAGAATCAGCCCGGAGCGGATACGCAGTATTTT. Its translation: CASQNQPGADTQYF.

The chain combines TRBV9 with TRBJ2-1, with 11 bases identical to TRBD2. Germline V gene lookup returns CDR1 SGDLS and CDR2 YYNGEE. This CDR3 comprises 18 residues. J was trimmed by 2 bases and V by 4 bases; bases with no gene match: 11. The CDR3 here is CASSLRGGLAEPYNEQFF. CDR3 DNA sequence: TGTGCCAGCAGCCTCAGAGGGGGACTAGCGGAACCCTACAATGAGCAGTTCTTC.

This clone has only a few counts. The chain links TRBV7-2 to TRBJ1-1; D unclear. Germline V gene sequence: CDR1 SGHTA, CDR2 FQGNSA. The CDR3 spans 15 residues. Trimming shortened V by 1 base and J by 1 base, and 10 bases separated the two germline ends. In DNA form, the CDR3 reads TGTGCCAGCAGCTTAGGTATTCAGGAGAACACTGAAGCTTTCTTT. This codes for CASSLGIQENTEAFF. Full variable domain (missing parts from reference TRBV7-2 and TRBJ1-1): GAGVSQSPSNKVTEKGKDVELRCDPISGHTALYWYRQSLGQGLEFLIYFQGNSAPDKSGLPSDRFSAERTGGSVSTLTIQRTQQEDSAVYLCASSLGIQENTEAFFGQGTRLTVV.

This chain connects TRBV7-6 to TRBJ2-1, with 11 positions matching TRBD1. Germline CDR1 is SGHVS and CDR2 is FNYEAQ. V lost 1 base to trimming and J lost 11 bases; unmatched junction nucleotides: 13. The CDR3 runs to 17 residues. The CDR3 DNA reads TGTGCCAGCAGCTTAGGGGAGGTTGGGGACAGGGGGTTTAAGCAGTTCTTC. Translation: CASSLGEVGDRGFKQFF.

The CDR3 DNA reads TGTGCCAGCAGTTTCGGGGGGGCCCAAGAGACCCAGTACTTC. Its translation: CASSFGGAQETQYF. This chain connects TRBV28 to TRBJ2-5, with 8 bases that match TRBD2. J gave up 1 base and V 3 bases, and 1 base lay outside the gene matches. The CDR3 loop spans 14 amino acids. Germline loops: CDR1 MDHEN, CDR2 SYDVKM.

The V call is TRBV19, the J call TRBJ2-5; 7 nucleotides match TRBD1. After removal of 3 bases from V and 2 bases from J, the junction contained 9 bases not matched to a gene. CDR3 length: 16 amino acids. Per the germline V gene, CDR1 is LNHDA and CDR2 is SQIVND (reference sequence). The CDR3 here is CASSIMGPGQQETQYF. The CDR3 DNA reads TGTGCCAGTAGTATCATGGGTCCGGGACAGCAAGAGACCCAGTACTTC.

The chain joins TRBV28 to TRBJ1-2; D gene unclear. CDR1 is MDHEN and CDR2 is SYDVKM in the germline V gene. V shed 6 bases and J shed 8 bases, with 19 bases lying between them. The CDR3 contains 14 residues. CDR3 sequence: CASSPDLEGRGYTF. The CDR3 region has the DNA TGTGCCAGCAGCCCCGACTTGGAGGGTCGGGGCTACACCTTC.

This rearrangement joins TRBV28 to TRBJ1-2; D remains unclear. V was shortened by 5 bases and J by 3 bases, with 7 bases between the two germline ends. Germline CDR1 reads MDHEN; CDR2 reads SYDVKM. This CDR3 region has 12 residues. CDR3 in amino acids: CASSRRDYGYTF. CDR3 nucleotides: TGTGCCAGCAGTCGGAGGGACTATGGCTACACCTTC.

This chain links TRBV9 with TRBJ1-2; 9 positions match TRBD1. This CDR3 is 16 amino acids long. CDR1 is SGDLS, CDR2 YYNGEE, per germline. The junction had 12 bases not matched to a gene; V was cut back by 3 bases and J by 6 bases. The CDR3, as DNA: TGTGCCAGCAGCGCTTTGGACAGGGGCCCCTTCGATGGCTACACCTTC. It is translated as CASSALDRGPFDGYTF.

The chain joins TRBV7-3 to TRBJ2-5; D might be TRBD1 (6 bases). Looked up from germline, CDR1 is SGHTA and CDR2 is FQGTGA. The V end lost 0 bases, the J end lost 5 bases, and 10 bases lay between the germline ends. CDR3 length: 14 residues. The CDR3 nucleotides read TGTGCCAGCAGCTTAACAGGGGGTGCGGAGACCCAGTACTTC. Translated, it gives CASSLTGGAETQYF. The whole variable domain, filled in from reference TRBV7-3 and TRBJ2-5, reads GAGVSQTPSNKVTEKGKYVELRCDPISGHTALYWYRQSLGQGPEFLIYFQGTGAADDSGLPNDRFFAVRPEGSVSTLKIQRTERGDSAVYLCASSLTGGAETQYFGPGTRLLVL.

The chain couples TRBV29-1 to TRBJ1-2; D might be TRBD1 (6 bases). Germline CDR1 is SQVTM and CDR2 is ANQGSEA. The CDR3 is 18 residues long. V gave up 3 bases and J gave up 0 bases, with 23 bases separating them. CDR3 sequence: CSVDVFLGAEFPNYGYTF. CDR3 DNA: TGCAGCGTTGATGTGTTTCTGGGGGCCGAATTTCCTAACTATGGCTACACCTTC.

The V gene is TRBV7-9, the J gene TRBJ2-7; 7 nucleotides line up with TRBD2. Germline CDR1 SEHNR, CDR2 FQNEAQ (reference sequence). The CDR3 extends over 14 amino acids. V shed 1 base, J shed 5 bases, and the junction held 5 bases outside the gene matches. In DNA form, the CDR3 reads TGTGCCAGCAGCTTAGAAGCGGGGTCCCACGAGCAGTACTTC. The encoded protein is CASSLEAGSHEQYF.

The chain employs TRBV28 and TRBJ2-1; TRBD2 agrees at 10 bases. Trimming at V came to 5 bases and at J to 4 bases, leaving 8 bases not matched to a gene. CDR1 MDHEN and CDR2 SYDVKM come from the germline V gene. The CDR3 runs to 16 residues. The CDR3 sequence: CASSPFSGGRYNEQFF. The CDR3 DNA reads TGTGCCAGCAGTCCCTTTAGCGGGGGGAGATACAATGAGCAGTTCTTC.

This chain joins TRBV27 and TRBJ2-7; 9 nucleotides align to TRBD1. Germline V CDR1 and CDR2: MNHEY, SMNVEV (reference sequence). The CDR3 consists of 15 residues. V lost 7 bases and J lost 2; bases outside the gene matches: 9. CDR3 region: CASNPGTGLPYEQYF. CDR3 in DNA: TGTGCCAGCAACCCCGGGACAGGGCTACCCTACGAGCAGTACTTC.

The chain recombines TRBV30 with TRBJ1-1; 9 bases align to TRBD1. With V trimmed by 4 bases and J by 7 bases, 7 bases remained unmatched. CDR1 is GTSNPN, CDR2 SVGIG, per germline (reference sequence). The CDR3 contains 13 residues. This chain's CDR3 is CAWIQGARGEAFF. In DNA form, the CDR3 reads TGTGCCTGGATACAGGGGGCGCGGGGTGAAGCTTTCTTT. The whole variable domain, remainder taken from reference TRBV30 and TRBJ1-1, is SQTIHQWPATLVQPVGSPLSLECTVEGTSNPNLYWYRQAAGRGLQLLFYSVGIGQISSEVPQNLSASRPQDRQFILSSKKLLLSDSGFYLCAWIQGARGEAFFGQGTRLTVV.